Following are 7 T cell receptor beta chains from one sample sequenced in a study of cytomegalovirus exposure and HLA in healthy donors. The PCR employed 60 Vbeta primers together with 13 Jbeta primers. Produced via immunoSEQ multiplex PCR; TCRdb's table is partial and in-frame only. The sample has some 200,000 clones, roughly 82% seen once. The sequenced sample was PBMCs. The receptors shown here come from a woman between 50 and 59 years old in good health and CMV-seropositive.

This chain uses TRBV5-4 with TRBJ2-2, with D tentatively TRBD1 (6 bases). The V gene's germline CDR1 is SGHNT and CDR2 YYREEE (reference sequence). Deletions cut 4 bases from V and 7 bases from J, with 14 bases between. The CDR3 is made up of 14 amino acids. The CDR3 reads CASSTRTAVGELFF. Written as DNA, the CDR3 is TGTGCCAGCAGCACCAGGACAGCAGTCGGGGAGCTGTTTTTT.

This clone was observed once. The V call is TRBV7-2, the J call TRBJ2-5; the D is unclear. The DNA end lines up better with TRBJ2-7; the J call may be wrong. Germline assignment: CDR1 SGHTA and CDR2 FQGNSA. CDR3 size: 12 residues. The DNA of the CDR3 is TGTGCCAGCAGCTCCTCTAAATACGAGCAGTACTTC. This encodes CASSSSKYEQYF.

This clone was picked up one time. The chain links TRBV27 to TRBJ1-1, with a tentative D call TRBD1 (5 bases). Looked up from germline, CDR1 is MNHEY and CDR2 is SMNVEV (reference sequence). V was pared by 2 bases and J by 0 bases, with 10 bases between. CDR3 length: 15 amino acids. This CDR3 is CASSLRQTLNTEAFF. CDR3 coding DNA: TGTGCCAGCAGTTTAAGACAGACTTTGAACACTGAAGCTTTCTTT.

The V gene is TRBV6-5, the J gene TRBJ2-3; D is ambiguous. CDR1 is MNHEY, CDR2 SVGAGI, per germline. The germline V and J ends were trimmed by 6 bases and 0 bases, with 10 bases remaining between them. The CDR3 loop spans 14 amino acids. CDR3 bases: TGTGCCAGCAGCCAGGCGTATAGCACAGATACGCAGTATTTT. Translation gives CASSQAYSTDTQYF.

The chain joins TRBV5-1 to TRBJ2-5, with a weak D call TRBD1 (6 bases). Germline lookup yields CDR1 SGHRS and CDR2 YFSETQ. The CDR3 consists of 13 residues. V gave up 6 bases and J gave up 5 bases, with 14 bases separating them. CDR3 DNA sequence: TGCGCCAGCAAGCAGGGGTCGGGGGAGACCCAGTACTTC. This encodes CASKQGSGETQYF.

This clone was detected only a few times. This chain links TRBV19 with TRBJ2-2, with D perhaps TRBD1 (5 bases). V was cut by 5 bases and J by 7 bases, with 11 bases left in between. CDR1 and CDR2 from the germline V gene are LNHDA and SQIVND (reference sequence). This CDR3 has 13 amino acids. The CDR3 DNA is TGTGCCAGTAGTGTACAGGTGATCGGGGAGCTGTTTTTT. This encodes CASSVQVIGELFF.

The J gene is TRBJ2-1, the V gene TRBV9, with 10 bases fitting TRBD2. CDR1 and CDR2 (germline): SGDLS, YYNGEE. CDR3 size: 16 residues. Unmatched junction bases numbered 8, after V lost 1 base and J lost 7 bases. CDR3 in amino acids: CASSVPSIAGGNEQFF. The CDR3 DNA is TGTGCCAGCAGCGTACCCTCGATAGCGGGGGGTAATGAGCAGTTCTTC.